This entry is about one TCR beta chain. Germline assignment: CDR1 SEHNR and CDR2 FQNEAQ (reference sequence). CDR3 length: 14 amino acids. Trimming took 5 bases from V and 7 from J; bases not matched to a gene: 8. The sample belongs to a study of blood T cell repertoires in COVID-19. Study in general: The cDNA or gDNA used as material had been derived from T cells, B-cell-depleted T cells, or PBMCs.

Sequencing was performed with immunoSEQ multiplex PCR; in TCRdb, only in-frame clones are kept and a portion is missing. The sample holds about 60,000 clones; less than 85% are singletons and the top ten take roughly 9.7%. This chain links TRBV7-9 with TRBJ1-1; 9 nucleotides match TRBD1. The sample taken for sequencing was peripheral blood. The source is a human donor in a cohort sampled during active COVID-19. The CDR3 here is CASSLQGAPFEAFF. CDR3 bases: TGTGCCAGCAGCCTACAGGGGGCGCCTTTTGAAGCTTTCTTT.